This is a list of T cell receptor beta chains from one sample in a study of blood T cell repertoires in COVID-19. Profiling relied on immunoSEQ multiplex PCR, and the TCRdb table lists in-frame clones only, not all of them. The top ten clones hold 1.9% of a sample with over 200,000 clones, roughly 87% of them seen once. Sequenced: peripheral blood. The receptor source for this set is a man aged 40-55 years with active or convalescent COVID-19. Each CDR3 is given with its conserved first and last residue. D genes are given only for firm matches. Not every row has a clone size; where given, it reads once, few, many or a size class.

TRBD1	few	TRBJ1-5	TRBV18	CASSGDRNNQPQHF	TGTGCCAGCTCTGGGGACAGGAACAATCAGCCCCAGCATTTT
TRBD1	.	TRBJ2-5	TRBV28	CASSRQGWGETQYF	TGTGCCAGCAGTCGACAGGGTTGGGGAGAGACCCAGTACTTC
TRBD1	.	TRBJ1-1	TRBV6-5	CASSSWTGSNTEAFF	TGTGCCAGCAGTTCTTGGACAGGGAGTAACACTGAAGCTTTCTTT
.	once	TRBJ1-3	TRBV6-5	CASSYSSAVSGNTIYF	TGTGCCAGCAGTTACTCGTCGGCGGTCTCTGGAAACACCATATATTTT
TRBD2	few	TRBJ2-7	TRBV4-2	CASSQYGLAGDEQYF	TGTGCCAGCAGCCAATATGGACTAGCGGGAGACGAGCAGTACTTC
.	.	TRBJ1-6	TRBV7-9	CASSLEQGGGHSPLHF	TGTGCCAGCAGCTTAGAGCAAGGGGGGGGGCATTCACCCCTCCACTTT
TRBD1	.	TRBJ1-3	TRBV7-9	CASSSRTGRTGNTIYF	TGTGCCAGCAGCTCGAGGACAGGGAGGACTGGAAACACCATATATTTT
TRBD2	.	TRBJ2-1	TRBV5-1	CASSSPRTSKGEQFF	TGCGCCAGCAGCTCACCGAGGACTAGCAAGGGTGAGCAGTTCTTC
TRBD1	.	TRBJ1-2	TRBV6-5	CASSSLRGQGWYGYTF	TGTGCCAGCAGTTCCCTCAGGGGGCAAGGATGGTATGGCTACACCTTC
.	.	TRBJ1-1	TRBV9	CASSVAISGFTEAFF	TGTGCCAGCAGCGTAGCTATATCGGGTTTTACTGAAGCTTTCTTT
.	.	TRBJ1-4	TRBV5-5	CASSLVPAMRTNEKLFF	TGTGCCAGCAGCTTGGTACCGGCTATGAGGACTAATGAAAAACTGTTTTTT
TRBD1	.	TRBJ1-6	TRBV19	CASSWGTENSPLHF	TGTGCCAGTAGTTGGGGGACAGAGAATTCACCCCTCCACTTT
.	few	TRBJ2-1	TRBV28	CASSLLARGYNEQFF	TGTGCCAGCAGTTTATTGGCCAGGGGCTACAATGAGCAGTTCTTC
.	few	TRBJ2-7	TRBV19	CASSIGSGDPYEQYF	TGTGCCAGTAGTATAGGTAGCGGAGATCCCTACGAGCAGTACTTC